The 4 T cell receptor beta chains below were found in one sample sequenced in a study of blood T cell repertoires in COVID-19. Generated by immunoSEQ multiplex PCR, the TCRdb table keeps only in-frame clones and is missing some. The sample has about 240,000 clones, approximately 85% seen once; the top ten hold roughly 12%. Sequencing was done on a sample of peripheral blood. The origin of the receptors is a man older than 75 with acute or convalescent COVID-19.

The V and J genes are TRBV10-3 and TRBJ2-5; 11 bases are a match to TRBD1. The germline CDR1 and CDR2 sequences are ENHRY and SYGVKD. The CDR3 contains 15 residues. The ends lost 6 bases at V and 5 bases at J; junction bases unmatched: 8. The CDR3 is CAIRTDRGQFETQYF. CDR3 bases: TGTGCCATCAGGACGGACAGGGGGCAATTTGAGACCCAGTACTTC.

The chain joins TRBV7-9 to TRBJ1-5; 8 bases map to TRBD1. This CDR3 comprises 16 residues. V was clipped by 3 bases and J by 2 bases; unmatched bases: 6. CDR1 SEHNR and CDR2 FQNEAQ come from the germline V gene (reference sequence). The CDR3 sequence is CASSFTGGRGNQPQHF. In nucleotides, the CDR3 is TGTGCCAGCAGCTTTACAGGGGGTCGAGGCAATCAGCCCCAGCATTTT.

The gene calls are TRBV19 and TRBJ2-7, with 9 bases aligning to TRBD1. Per germline, CDR1 LNHDA and CDR2 SQIVND (reference sequence). J gave up 5 bases and V 6 bases, and 17 bases lay outside the gene matches. The CDR3 runs to 17 residues. The CDR3 sequence: CASRDPRVGQGINEQYF. The DNA of the CDR3 is TGTGCCAGTAGGGACCCTCGGGTCGGACAGGGGATTAACGAGCAGTACTTC. The complete variable domain, with remaining parts taken from reference TRBV19 and TRBJ2-7, reads DGGITQSPKYLFRKEGQNVTLSCEQNLNHDAMYWYRQDPGQGLRLIYYSQIVNDFQKGDIAEGYSVSREKKESFPLTVTSAQKNPTAFYLCASRDPRVGQGINEQYFGPGTRLTVT.

J is TRBJ1-5 and V is TRBV27, with 8 positions matching TRBD1. The V and J ends lost 5 bases and 0 bases, in that order; junction bases with no gene match: 12. Germline CDR1 and CDR2: MNHEY and SMNVEV (reference sequence). CDR3 size: 18 residues. The CDR3 reads CASSPGQGEGYSNQPQHF. Written as DNA, the CDR3 is TGTGCCAGCAGTCCTGGACAGGGAGAGGGATATAGCAATCAGCCCCAGCATTTT.